This is a list of T cell receptor beta chains from one sample in a study of T cell clonotyping in hematopoietic cell transplantation. Generated by immunoSEQ multiplex PCR, the TCRdb table keeps only in-frame clones and is missing some. The table includes roughly 15,000 clones, 80% to 90% detected once. Specimen: peripheral blood mononuclear cells. The receptors stem from a woman between 35 and 50 years old in good health. Some clones in this sample may be carry-over from other donors' samples. CDR3s include the opening cysteine and the closing phenylalanine or tryptophan. The order of the fields is V gene, D gene, J gene, clone size, CDR3 DNA, CDR3 protein. A D gene is named only where the DNA matches it firmly. Size is omitted from some rows. Given values are once, few, many or a class for expanded clones.

>TRBV7-9|TRBD2|TRBJ2-1|few
TGTGCCAGCAGCCGTGGAAGCGGGGGGAACAATGAGCAGTTCTTC
CASSRGSGGNNEQFF
>TRBV5-6|TRBD2|TRBJ2-1|-
TGTGCCAGCAGCTTGGAGACTAGCAATAGTGAGCAGTTCTTC
CASSLETSNSEQFF
>TRBV27|TRBD1|TRBJ1-2|-
TGTGCCAGCAGTTTTCATCAGGGGGTAGATGGCTACACCTTC
CASSFHQGVDGYTF
>TRBV6-6|-|TRBJ2-7|-
TGTGCCAGCACCCTAGACTACTACGAGCAGTACTTC
CASTLDYYEQYF
>TRBV4-2|TRBD2|TRBJ2-5|-
TGTGCCAGCAGCCAAGAAACGGGAGGGGTGACCCAGTACTTC
CASSQETGGVTQYF
>TRBV5-1|-|TRBJ1-2|-
TGCGCCAGCAGCTTGGACCCTAACTATGGCTACACCTTC
CASSLDPNYGYTF
>TRBV13|TRBD1|TRBJ2-7|-
TGTGCCAGCAGCTTAGGACAGGGGCACTACGAGCAGTACTTC
CASSLGQGHYEQYF
>TRBV5-6|-|TRBJ1-1|-
TGTGCCAGCAGATGGGGTAAGGGCACTGAAGCTTTCTTT
CASRWGKGTEAFF
>TRBV5-8|TRBD2|TRBJ2-7|-
TGTGCCAGCAGCTCGGGACTAGCAGTCGAGCAGTACTTC
CASSSGLAVEQYF
>TRBV28|-|TRBJ1-5|-
TGTGCCAGCAGTTTGTTCCAGGGGAGGGGGGGCAATCAGCCCCAGCATTTT
CASSLFQGRGGNQPQHF
>TRBV29-1|-|TRBJ1-5|-
TGCAGCGCTTCAGGAGGGTACAATCAGCCCCAGCATTTT
CSASGGYNQPQHF
>TRBV11-3|-|TRBJ2-7|once
TGTGCCAGCAGCTTAGGGGGGCATGGAAACTACGAGCAGTACTTC
CASSLGGHGNYEQYF
>TRBV11-3|-|TRBJ1-3|once
TGTGCCAGCAGCTTAGGAGAGGGCGGCGGAAACACCATATATTTT
CASSLGEGGGNTIYF
>TRBV4-3|-|TRBJ1-1|-
TGCGCCAGCAGCCAAGATCTTACCCCCAGGACCACTGAAGCTTTCTTT
CASSQDLTPRTTEAFF
>TRBV28|-|TRBJ1-3|-
TGTGCCAGCACCCCTTTATACGGGACGACGCGAAACACCATATATTTT
CASTPLYGTTRNTIYF
>TRBV5-8|-|TRBJ2-7|-
TGTGCCAGCAGCTTTGGCTTACCCAGCTCCTACGAGCAGTACTTC
CASSFGLPSSYEQYF
>TRBV4-2|-|TRBJ2-3|-
TGTGCCAGCAGCCAGGAGAGCACAGATACGCAGTATTTT
CASSQESTDTQYF
>TRBV7-2|TRBD1|TRBJ1-5|-
TGTGCCAGCAGCCGCCAGGGGGCTAGTCAGCCCCAGCATTTT
CASSRQGASQPQHF
>TRBV2|TRBD1|TRBJ2-5|once
TGTGCCAGCAACCCGGGACAGGGGCCAGAGACCCAGTACTTC
CASNPGQGPETQYF
>TRBV7-8|-|TRBJ2-7|-
TGTGCCAGCAGCTTGATCGGGAACGAGCAGTACTTC
CASSLIGNEQYF
>TRBV11-2|-|TRBJ2-2|-
-
CASSFTLGTGELFF
>TRBV11-2|TRBD1|TRBJ2-7|-
TGTGCCAGCAGGGATTTCGGGACAGGGTTATACGAGCAGTACTTC
CASRDFGTGLYEQYF
>TRBV9|-|TRBJ2-3|-
TGTGCCAGCAGCGTAGCCTCGGGGCCCCCAGATACGCAGTATTTT
CASSVASGPPDTQYF
>TRBV7-2|TRBD1|TRBJ1-2|-
TGTGCCAGCAGCTCAGCAGGGGGCCGCTATGGCTACACCTTC
CASSSAGGRYGYTF
>TRBV28|-|TRBJ2-6|-
TGTGCCAGCGGGCAATCGCTTTCTGGGGCCAACGTCCTGACTTTC
CASGQSLSGANVLTF
>TRBV7-9|TRBD1|TRBJ2-2|-
TGTGCCAGCAGCCAACAGGGGGGCTTGCCCGGGGAGCTGTTTTTT
CASSQQGGLPGELFF
>TRBV7-9|-|TRBJ1-5|-
TGTGCCAGCAGCTTCGAAAGCAATCAGCCCCAGCATTTT
CASSFESNQPQHF
>TRBV30|-|TRBJ2-7|-
TGTGCCTGGAGTTGGGGGTTCTACGAGCAGTACTTC
CAWSWGFYEQYF
>TRBV2|TRBD1|TRBJ1-4|-
TGTGCCAGCAGTGTTGACAGGGGGAATGAAAAACTGTTTTTT
CASSVDRGNEKLFF
>TRBV29-1|-|TRBJ1-2|-
TGCAGCGTTGAACGAGGGAATGGCTACACCTTC
CSVERGNGYTF
>TRBV10-3|TRBD1|TRBJ1-2|-
TGTGCCATCAGTGTCACAGGGGACAACTATGGCTACACCTTC
CAISVTGDNYGYTF
>TRBV29-1|TRBD1|TRBJ1-2|-
TGCAGCGAAAAACGGACAGGGAGGGGAGCTAACTATGGCTACACCTTC
CSEKRTGRGANYGYTF
>TRBV7-3|-|TRBJ2-3|-
TGTGCCAGCAGACGGGACATCCTCACAGATACGCAGTATTTT
CASRRDILTDTQYF
>TRBV29-1|TRBD1|TRBJ2-2|-
TGCAGCGCTGGGACAGGGGGAAGTAGCGGGGAGCTGTTTTTT
CSAGTGGSSGELFF
>TRBV5-8|-|TRBJ1-5|-
TGTGCCAGCGCCCTTCGTAATCAGCCCCAGCATTTT
CASALRNQPQHF
>TRBV28|TRBD1|TRBJ2-7|-
TGTGCCAGCAGTTTAACCGGGACAGGGGTCTCCTACGAGCAGTACTTC
CASSLTGTGVSYEQYF
>TRBV28|-|TRBJ1-5|-
TGTGCCAGCAGTTTAGACAGAGGCAATCAGCCCCAGCATTTT
CASSLDRGNQPQHF
>TRBV7-2|TRBD1|TRBJ2-5|-
TGTGCCAGCAGCTGGACAGGGGGCCAAGAGACCCAGTACTTC
CASSWTGGQETQYF
>TRBV5-1|-|TRBJ2-2|-
TGCGCCAGCAGCTTGTTTTTACACATAGCGAACACCGGGGAGCTGTTTTTT
CASSLFLHIANTGELFF
>TRBV19|-|TRBJ1-5|-
TGTGCCAGTAGTATTTGGGGAGATAGCAATCAGCCCCAGCATTTT
CASSIWGDSNQPQHF
>TRBV7-6|TRBD1|TRBJ1-1|few
TGTGCCAGCAGCATAGGACAGGGGGCGCGAGCTTTCTTT
CASSIGQGARAFF
>TRBV6-5|-|TRBJ2-1|few
TGTGCCAGCAGTTACCACCCTGCGGATGAGCAGTTCTTC
CASSYHPADEQFF
>TRBV18|-|TRBJ2-7|-
TGTGCCAGCTCAGCCGGGACGATCGACGAGCAGTACTTC
CASSAGTIDEQYF
>TRBV11-3|-|TRBJ2-7|-
TGTGCCAGCAGCTTAGCCCTGGGACCGACCTACGAGCAGTACTTC
CASSLALGPTYEQYF
>TRBV25-1|TRBD1|TRBJ2-7|-
TGTGCCAGCGGGGCTGGGACAGGGGCAGGCGAGCAGTACTTC
CASGAGTGAGEQYF
>TRBV30|TRBD2|TRBJ2-3|-
TGTGCCTGGAGTGCCAGCGGGAGGAAAGATACGCAGTATTTT
CAWSASGRKDTQYF
>TRBV4-1|-|TRBJ1-5|-
TGCGCCAGCAGCCAAGAGGAGGGTAGACAGCCCCAGCATTTT
CASSQEEGRQPQHF
>TRBV27|-|TRBJ2-7|-
TGTGCCAGCAGTCATAGCGTTGGCACCTACGAGCAGTACTTC
CASSHSVGTYEQYF
>TRBV2|-|TRBJ2-5|-
TGTGCCAGCAGTGGGAGCGGGTATCAAGAGACCCAGTACTTC
CASSGSGYQETQYF
>TRBV6-1|-|TRBJ1-1|-
TGTGCCAGCAGTGAGTTCATGGCCGGCACTGAAGCTTTCTTT
CASSEFMAGTEAFF
>TRBV18|TRBD1|TRBJ1-1|few
TGTGCCAGCTCACCCCAGGGGGGGGACCGACAAGAAGCTTTCTTT
CASSPQGGDRQEAFF
>TRBV5-1|TRBD1|TRBJ1-2|-
TGCGCCAGCAGCGCACGGACAGGGGCTAGTGGCTACACCTTC
CASSARTGASGYTF
>TRBV7-2|-|TRBJ1-4|-
TGTGCCAGCAGCCCAGGGCGTACTAATGAAAAACTGTTTTTT
CASSPGRTNEKLFF
>TRBV27|TRBD2|TRBJ2-1|-
TGTGCCAGCAGTTCCCCATCCCGGGGGGGCCTGAATGAGCAGTTCTTC
CASSSPSRGGLNEQFF
>TRBV20-1|-|TRBJ2-3|-
TGCAGTGCTAGTCATCAAGATACGCAGTATTTT
CSASHQDTQYF
>TRBV2|-|TRBJ2-5|-
TGTGCCAGCAGTGGAGAGTACCAAGAGACCCAGTACTTC
CASSGEYQETQYF
>TRBV9|TRBD2|TRBJ2-1|-
TGTGCCAGCAGCGCGTGGGCTAGCGGGCACCCCGGTGAGCAGTTCTTC
CASSAWASGHPGEQFF
>TRBV18|-|TRBJ1-2|few
TGTGCCAGCTCACCAGACAGAGGCGTTCGGGGCTACACCTTC
CASSPDRGVRGYTF